This TCR beta chain was profiled in a study of shared clonotypes between healthy human individuals. The CDR3 consists of 14 residues. V lost 6 bases to trimming and J lost 5 bases, with 13 bases between them. Germline V gene sequence: CDR1 MNHNS, CDR2 SASEGT. This clone is a singleton in its sample. TCRdb's copy holds only in-frame clones and misses some; the assay was immunoSEQ multiplex PCR. Of 900,000 to 1,200,000 clones detected, around 82% appear once; the ten largest clones hold 0.6% to 0.75%. The sequenced material came from memory CD4+ T cells from PBMCs. Specified subset: CD45RA-negative fraction. The rearrangement joins TRBV6-1 to TRBJ1-4; a possible D gene is TRBD1 (6 bases). The clonotype comes from a man in his late teens or twenties in good health. Some clones in this sample may be carry-over from other donors' samples. The CDR3 here is CASRTDRLNEKLFF. Written as DNA, the CDR3 is TGTGCCAGCAGGACGGACAGATTAAATGAAAAACTGTTTTTT.